The present TCR beta chain was sequenced within a study of breast tumors, draining lymph nodes, adjacent tissues. Study-wide results and limits: Tumor and nontumor repertoires were significantly more similar in luminal-like than in basal-like breast cancer. Data fit most tumor T cells coming from lymph node, expanding in tumor. The lymph node origin of tumor T cells was framed as consistent with a hypothesis, not demonstrated. Tumor repertoires ranked between lymph nodes and nontumor tissue in diversity, with V and J gene preferences.

A single record per CDR3 protein comes from TCRdb applying MiXCR to the multiplex PCR reads. The top ten clones hold roughly 3.5% of a sample with approximately 230,000 distinct CDR3 sequences, under 35% of them seen once. Germline CDR1 SSHAT, CDR2 FNYEAQ (reference sequence). This CDR3 comprises 15 residues. This clonotype is a singleton in its sample. The antigen is unknown. The lymph nodes were axillary draining lymph nodes from breast cancer patients. The specimen sequenced was axillary lymph node tissue. The sequence was collected from a female donor with breast cancer. Some clones in this sample may be carry-over from other donors' samples. The chain recombines TRBV7-7 with TRBJ2-3, with 8 bases fitting TRBD2. In nucleotides, the CDR3 is TGTGCTATCTTAGCGGGACTCCTTAGCACAGATACGCAGTATTTT. It encodes CAILAGLLSTDTQYF.